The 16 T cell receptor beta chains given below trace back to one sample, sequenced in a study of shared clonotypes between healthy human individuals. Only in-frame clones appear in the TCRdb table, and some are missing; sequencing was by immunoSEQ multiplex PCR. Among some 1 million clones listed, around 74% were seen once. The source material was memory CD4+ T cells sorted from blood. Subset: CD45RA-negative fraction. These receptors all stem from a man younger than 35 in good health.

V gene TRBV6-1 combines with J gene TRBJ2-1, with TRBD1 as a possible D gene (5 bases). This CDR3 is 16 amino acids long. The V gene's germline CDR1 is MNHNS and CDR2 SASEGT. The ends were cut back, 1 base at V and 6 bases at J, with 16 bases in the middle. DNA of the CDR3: TGTGCCAGCAGTGAAGAGCCCTGGCAGGGTGGCAATGAGCAGTTCTTC. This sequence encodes CASSEEPWQGGNEQFF.

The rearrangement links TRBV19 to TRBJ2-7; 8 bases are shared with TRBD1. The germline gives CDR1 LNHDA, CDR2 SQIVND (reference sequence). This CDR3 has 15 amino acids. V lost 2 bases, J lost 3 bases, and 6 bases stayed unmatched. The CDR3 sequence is CASSIPGQGSYEQYF. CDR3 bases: TGTGCCAGTAGTATACCCGGACAGGGAAGCTACGAGCAGTACTTC.

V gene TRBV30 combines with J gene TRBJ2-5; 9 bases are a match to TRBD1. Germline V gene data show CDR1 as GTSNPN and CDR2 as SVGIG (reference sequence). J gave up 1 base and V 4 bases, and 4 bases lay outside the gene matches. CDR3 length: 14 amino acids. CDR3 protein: CAWNRGPGQETQYF. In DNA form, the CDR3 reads TGTGCCTGGAACAGGGGGCCTGGCCAAGAGACCCAGTACTTC. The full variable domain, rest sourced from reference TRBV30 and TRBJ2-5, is SQTIHQWPATLVQPVGSPLSLECTVEGTSNPNLYWYRQAAGRGLQLLFYSVGIGQISSEVPQNLSASRPQDRQFILSSKKLLLSDSGFYLCAWNRGPGQETQYFGPGTRLLVL.

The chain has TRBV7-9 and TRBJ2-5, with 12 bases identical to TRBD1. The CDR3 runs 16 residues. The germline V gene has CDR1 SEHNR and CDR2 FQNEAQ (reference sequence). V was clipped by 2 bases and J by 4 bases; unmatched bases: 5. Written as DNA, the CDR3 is TGTGCCAGCAGCTTATGGGGACAGGGGGCTGGAGAGACCCAGTACTTC. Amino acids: CASSLWGQGAGETQYF.

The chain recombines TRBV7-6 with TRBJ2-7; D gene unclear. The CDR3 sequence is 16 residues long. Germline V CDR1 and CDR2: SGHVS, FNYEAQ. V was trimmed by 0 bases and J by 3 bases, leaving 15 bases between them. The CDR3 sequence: CASSLAGAGIGYEQYF. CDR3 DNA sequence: TGTGCCAGCAGCTTAGCCGGCGCCGGCATTGGCTACGAGCAGTACTTC.

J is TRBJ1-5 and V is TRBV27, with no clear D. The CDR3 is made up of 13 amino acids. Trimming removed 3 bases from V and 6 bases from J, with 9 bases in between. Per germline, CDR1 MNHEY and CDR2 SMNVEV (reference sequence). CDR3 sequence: CASSFEAPQPQHF. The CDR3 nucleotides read TGTGCCAGCAGTTTCGAGGCCCCTCAGCCCCAGCATTTT.

The CDR3 here is CASSLSYERFYGYTF. The DNA for the CDR3 is TGTGCCAGCAGCTTAAGTTATGAGCGGTTCTATGGCTACACCTTC. The chain recombines TRBV7-2 with TRBJ1-2; unclear D gene. The ends were cut back, 2 bases at V and 4 bases at J, with 14 bases in the middle. CDR1 SGHTA and CDR2 FQGNSA come from the germline V gene. The CDR3 length is 15 residues.

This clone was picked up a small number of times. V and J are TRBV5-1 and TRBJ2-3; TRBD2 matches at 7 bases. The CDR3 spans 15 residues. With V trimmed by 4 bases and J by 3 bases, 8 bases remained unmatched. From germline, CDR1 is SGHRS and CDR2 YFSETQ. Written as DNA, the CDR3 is TGCGCCAGCAGCCCGGCGGAGCGGGGAACAGATACGCAGTATTTT. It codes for CASSPAERGTDTQYF.

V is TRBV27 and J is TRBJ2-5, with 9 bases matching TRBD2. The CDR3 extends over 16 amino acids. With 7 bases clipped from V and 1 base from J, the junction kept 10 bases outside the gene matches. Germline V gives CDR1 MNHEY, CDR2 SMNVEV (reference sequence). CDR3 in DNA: TGTGCCAGCACCTTCCTCGGGCGGGGGGGCCAAGAGACCCAGTACTTC. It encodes CASTFLGRGGQETQYF.

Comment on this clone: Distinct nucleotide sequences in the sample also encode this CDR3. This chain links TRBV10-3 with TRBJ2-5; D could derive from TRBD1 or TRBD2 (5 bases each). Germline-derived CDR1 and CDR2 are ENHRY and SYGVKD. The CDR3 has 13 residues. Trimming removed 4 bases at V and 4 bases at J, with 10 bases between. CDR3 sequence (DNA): TGTGCCATCAGTGGCCAGGGAGCAGAGACCCAGTACTTC. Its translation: CAISGQGAETQYF.

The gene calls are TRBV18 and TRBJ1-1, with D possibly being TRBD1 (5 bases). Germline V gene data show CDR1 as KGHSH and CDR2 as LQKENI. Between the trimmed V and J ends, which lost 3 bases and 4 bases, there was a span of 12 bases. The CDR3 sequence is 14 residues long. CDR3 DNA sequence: TGTGCCAGCTCACCTTGGACGGGGGGCACTGAAGCTTTCTTT. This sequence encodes CASSPWTGGTEAFF.

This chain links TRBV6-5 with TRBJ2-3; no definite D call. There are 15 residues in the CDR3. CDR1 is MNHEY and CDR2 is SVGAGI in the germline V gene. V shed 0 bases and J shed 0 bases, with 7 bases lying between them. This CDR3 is CASSYSRSSTDTQYF. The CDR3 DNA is TGTGCCAGCAGTTACTCGCGCTCTAGCACAGATACGCAGTATTTT.

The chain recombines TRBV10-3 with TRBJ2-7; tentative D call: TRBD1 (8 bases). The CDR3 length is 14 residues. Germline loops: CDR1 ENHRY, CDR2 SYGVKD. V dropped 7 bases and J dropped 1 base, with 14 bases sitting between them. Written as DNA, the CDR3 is TGTGCCATCAACAGGGGGGGGCGATCCTACGAGCAGTACTTC. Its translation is CAINRGGRSYEQYF.

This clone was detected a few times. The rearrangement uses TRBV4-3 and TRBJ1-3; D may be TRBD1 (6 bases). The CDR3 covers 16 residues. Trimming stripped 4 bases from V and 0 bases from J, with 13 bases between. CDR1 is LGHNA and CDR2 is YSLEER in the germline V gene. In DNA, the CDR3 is TGCGCCAGCAGCCCTGGGGGGCAGAGCTCTGGAAACACCATATATTTT. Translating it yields CASSPGGQSSGNTIYF.

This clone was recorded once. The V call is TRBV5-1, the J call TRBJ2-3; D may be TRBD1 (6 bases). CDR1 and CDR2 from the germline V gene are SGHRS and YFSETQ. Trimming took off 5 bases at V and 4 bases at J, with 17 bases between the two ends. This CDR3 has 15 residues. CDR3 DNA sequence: TGCGCCAGCAGTCGAAGAACAGGGTCGGCAGATACGCAGTATTTT. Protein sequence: CASSRRTGSADTQYF.

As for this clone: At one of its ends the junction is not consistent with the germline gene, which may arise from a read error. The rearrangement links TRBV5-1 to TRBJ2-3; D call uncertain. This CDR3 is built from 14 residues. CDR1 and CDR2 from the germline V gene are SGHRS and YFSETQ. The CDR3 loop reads CASSLLRVTDTQYF. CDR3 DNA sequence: TGTGCCAGCAGCTTGCTACGAGTCACAGATACGCAGTATTTT.